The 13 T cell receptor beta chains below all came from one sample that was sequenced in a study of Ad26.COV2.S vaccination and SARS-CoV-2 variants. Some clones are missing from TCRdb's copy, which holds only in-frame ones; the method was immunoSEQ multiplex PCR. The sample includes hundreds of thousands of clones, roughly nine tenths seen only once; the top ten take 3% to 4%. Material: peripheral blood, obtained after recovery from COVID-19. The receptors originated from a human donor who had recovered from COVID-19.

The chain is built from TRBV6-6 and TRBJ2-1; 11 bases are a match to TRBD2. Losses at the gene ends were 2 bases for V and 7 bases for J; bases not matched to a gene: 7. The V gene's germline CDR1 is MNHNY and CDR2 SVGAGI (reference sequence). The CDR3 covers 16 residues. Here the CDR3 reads CASSYPTSGGTNEQFF. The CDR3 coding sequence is TGTGCCAGCAGTTACCCAACTAGCGGGGGTACGAATGAGCAGTTCTTC.

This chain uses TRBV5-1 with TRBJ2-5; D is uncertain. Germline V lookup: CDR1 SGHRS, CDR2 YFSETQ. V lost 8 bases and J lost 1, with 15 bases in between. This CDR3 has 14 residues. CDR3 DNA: TGCGCCAGTACCGACCGCGCGCCCCAAGAGACCCAGTACTTC. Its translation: CASTDRAPQETQYF. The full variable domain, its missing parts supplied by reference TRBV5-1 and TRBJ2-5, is KAGVTQTPRYLIKTRGQQVTLSCSPISGHRSVSWYQQTPGQGLQFLFEYFSETQRNKGNFPGRFSGRQFSNSRSEMNVSTLELGDSALYLCASTDRAPQETQYFGPGTRLLVL.

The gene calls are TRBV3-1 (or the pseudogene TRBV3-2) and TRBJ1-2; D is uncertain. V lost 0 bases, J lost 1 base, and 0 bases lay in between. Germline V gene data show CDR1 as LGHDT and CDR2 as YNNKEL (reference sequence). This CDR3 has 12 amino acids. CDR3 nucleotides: TGTGCCAGCAGCCAAGATAACTATGGCTACACCTTC. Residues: CASSQDNYGYTF.

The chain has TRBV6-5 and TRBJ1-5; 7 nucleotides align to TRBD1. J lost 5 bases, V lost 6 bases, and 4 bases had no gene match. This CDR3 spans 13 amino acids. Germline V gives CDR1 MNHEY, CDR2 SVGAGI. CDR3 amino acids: CASRPDRDQPQHF. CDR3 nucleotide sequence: TGTGCCAGCAGACCTGACAGGGATCAGCCCCAGCATTTT.

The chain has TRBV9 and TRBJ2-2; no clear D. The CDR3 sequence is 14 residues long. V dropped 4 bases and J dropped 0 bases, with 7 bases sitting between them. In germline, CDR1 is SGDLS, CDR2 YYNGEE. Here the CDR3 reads CASSLVSNTGELFF. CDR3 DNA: TGTGCCAGCAGCCTCGTTTCGAACACCGGGGAGCTGTTTTTT.

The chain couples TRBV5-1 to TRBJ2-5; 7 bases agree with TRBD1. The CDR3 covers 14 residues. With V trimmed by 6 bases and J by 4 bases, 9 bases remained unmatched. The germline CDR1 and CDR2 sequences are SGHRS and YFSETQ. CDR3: CASTPLTGRETQYF. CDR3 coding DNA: TGCGCCAGCACCCCCCTGACAGGGCGAGAGACCCAGTACTTC.

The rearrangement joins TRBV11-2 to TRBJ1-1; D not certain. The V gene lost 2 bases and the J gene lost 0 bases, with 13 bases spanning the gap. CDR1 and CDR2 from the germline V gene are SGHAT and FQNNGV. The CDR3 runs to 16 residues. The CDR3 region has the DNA TGTGCCAGCAGCTTAAGATTTGGGATTTTGAACACTGAAGCTTTCTTT. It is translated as CASSLRFGILNTEAFF.

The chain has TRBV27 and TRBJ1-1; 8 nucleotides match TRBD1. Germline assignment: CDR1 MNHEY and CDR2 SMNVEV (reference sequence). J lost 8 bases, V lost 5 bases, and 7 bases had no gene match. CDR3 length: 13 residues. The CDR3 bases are TGTGCCAGCAGTACTGGGACAGGACGAGAAGCTTTCTTT. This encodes CASSTGTGREAFF.

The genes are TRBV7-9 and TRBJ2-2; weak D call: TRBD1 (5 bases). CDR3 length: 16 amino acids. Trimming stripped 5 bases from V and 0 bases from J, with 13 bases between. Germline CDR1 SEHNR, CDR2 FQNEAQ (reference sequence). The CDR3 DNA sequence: TGTGCCAGCAGCCCCCAGGGAAACGCGAACACCGGGGAGCTGTTTTTT. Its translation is CASSPQGNANTGELFF.

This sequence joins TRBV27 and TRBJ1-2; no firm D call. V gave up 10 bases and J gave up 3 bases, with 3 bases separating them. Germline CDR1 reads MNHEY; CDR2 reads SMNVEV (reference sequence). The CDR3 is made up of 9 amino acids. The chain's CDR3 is CATDYGYTF. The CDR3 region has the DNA TGTGCCACCGACTATGGCTACACCTTC.

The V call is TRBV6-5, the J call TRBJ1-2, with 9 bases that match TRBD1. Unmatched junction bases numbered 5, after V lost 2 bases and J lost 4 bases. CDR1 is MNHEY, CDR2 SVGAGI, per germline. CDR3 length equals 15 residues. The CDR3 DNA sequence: TGTGCCAGCAGTTACGCGGGACAGGGACCCTATGGCTACACCTTC. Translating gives CASSYAGQGPYGYTF.

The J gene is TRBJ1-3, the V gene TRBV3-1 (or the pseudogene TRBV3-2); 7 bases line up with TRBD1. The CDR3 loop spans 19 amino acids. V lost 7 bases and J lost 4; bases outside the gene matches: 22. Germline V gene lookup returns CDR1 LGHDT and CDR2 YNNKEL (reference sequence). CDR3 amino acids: CASTHLGRGLGSHGNTIYF. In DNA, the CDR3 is TGTGCCAGCACCCATCTGGGGAGGGGGCTCGGCTCGCACGGAAACACCATATATTTT.

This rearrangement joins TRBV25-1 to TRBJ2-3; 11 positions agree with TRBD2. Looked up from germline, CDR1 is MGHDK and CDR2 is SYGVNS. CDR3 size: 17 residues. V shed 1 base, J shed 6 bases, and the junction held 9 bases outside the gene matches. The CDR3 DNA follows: TGTGCCAGCAGTGAATGGGAACTAGCGGGGGCCCCGGATACGCAGTATTTT. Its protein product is CASSEWELAGAPDTQYF.